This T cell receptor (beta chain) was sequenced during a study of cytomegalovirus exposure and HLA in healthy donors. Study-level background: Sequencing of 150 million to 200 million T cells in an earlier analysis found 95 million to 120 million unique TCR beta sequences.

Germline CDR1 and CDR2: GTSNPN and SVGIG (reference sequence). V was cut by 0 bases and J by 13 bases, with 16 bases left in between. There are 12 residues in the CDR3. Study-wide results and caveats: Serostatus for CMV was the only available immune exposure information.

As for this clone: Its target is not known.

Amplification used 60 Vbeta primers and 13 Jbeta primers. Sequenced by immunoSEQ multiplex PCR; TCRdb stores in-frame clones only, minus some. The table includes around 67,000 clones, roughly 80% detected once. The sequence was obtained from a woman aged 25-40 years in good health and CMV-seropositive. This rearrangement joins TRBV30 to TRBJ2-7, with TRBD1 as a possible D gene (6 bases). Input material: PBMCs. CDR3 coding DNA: TGTGCCTGGAGTGTGAACAGGGTGTTATATTACTTC. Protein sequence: CAWSVNRVLYYF.